This T cell receptor beta chain is from a study of Graves' ophthalmopathy and Graves' hyperthyroidism listed by TCRdb under 2018. Regarding the study in general: Peripheral blood samples were taken at the time of initial diagnosis, before any treatment was given. TCR beta repertoire signatures were used to distinguish Graves' ophthalmopathy from Graves' hyperthyroidism and to predict progression to ophthalmopathy. In total, 135 blood samples were TCR-sequenced: around 42 ophthalmopathy, 80 or so hyperthyroidism and approximately 17 hyperthyroidism-to-ophthalmopathy patients. To explore V-J signatures distinguishing ophthalmopathy from hyperthyroidism, a discovery set of 100 patients (around 42 ophthalmopathy, some 57 stable hyperthyroidism) was enrolled. An independent validation cohort comprised 18 to 20 hyperthyroidism patients and some 16 patients who later progressed from hyperthyroidism to ophthalmopathy. T-cell repertoires of thyroid tissue and blood were compared in over 5 hyperthyroidism patients. Following sampling, methimazole starting at 30 mg daily was administered to hyperthyroidism patients, and high-dose intravenous methylprednisolone was administered to ophthalmopathy patients.

CDR1 and CDR2, looked up from the germline V gene, are ENHRY and SYGVKD. CDR3 length: 15 amino acids, cysteine to phenylalanine. The sequence is cut down to CDR3 DNA, 45 bases in frame from base 1. V has 8 bases trimmed and J has 5 bases trimmed; junction bases matching no gene number 10. Ophthalmopathy patients were characterized by moderately to severely active disease, a Clinical Activity Score of at least 3, a NOSPECS grade of at least 4, and a disease duration under 3 months. Patients with other autoimmune diseases, uncontrolled infections, pregnancy or lactation were excluded. Diagnosis was based on clinical symptoms, serum thyroxine, TRAb, thyroid ultrasound and orbital computed tomography. PBMCs were isolated from 10 ml of fresh peripheral blood by Ficoll-Paque density gradient centrifugation. Total RNA was extracted using Trizol reagent, and RNA quality was checked on an Agilent 2100 Bioanalyzer.

The paper's findings and limits, for the study overall: In cross-validation, the 13-signature model distinguished ophthalmopathy from stable hyperthyroidism with just over 85% sensitivity and approximately 81% specificity, and in the test set the corresponding values were approximately 79% and 70%. In validation, the model predicted ophthalmopathy progression with roughly 68% sensitivity and approximately 78% specificity; approximately 12 predicted patients were CT-confirmed with GO in a median of approximately 6.5 months. Most expanded thyroid clonotypes with frequency above 0.001 were also detected in blood, suggesting blood repertoires may reflect the thyroid immune response. Sample size was not statistically predetermined, and group allocation was not concealed from the investigators.

For repertoire sequencing, TCR beta CDR3 regions were amplified from RNA transcripts. The first round was an RT-PCR using HTBI primers with the Qiagen OneStep RT-PCR kit, and this first round was followed by a second-round multiplex PCR, then size selection and purification. Libraries were sequenced paired-end with 100 bp reads on an Illumina HiSeq2000. Turning to the authors' computational methods: SOAPnuke was used to process the reads, removing any read that contained adapters or uncalled bases, had a mean Phred below 15, or lacked an exact match to the constant primer or identifier. High-quality paired reads were merged with COPE v1.2.5. Each unique nucleotide sequence was defined as a clonotype, and clonotypes were aligned to IMGT TRB V, D and J references with MiTCR v1.1. The analysis was limited to V-J combinations with a frequency above 0.0001, which together covered 99% to 99.2% of the repertoires. For each V-J combination, a TCR clonal expansion and chaos score was defined as F50 clonal expansion divided by the chaos observed in the TCRdist matrix. Features were reduced by Welch's t-statistics and random forest to some 13 V-J combinations, which fed a naive Bayes classifier. The Morisita-Horn index was used to measure how similar the thyroid and blood repertoires were. In-frame beta chains were kept once TCRdb had trimmed the public reads at Q25 with fastp and called clones with MiXCR. Here each entry gathers all rows of one CDR3 protein and keeps the most common genes and DNA. These V and J calls rely on TCRdb rather than the paper's analysis. The sample table records under 350,000 distinct CDR3 sequences; roughly 15% of these occur just once. The ten largest clones take up approximately 13% of the sample.

This clonotype was seen many times. Its antigen remains unidentified. The input lacks base qualities; no much larger clone sits a single base away. Sequencing was performed on peripheral blood. This receptor chain uses TRBV10-3 and TRBJ2-5; the junction holds 11 bases that match TRBD2. This TCR came from an adult man with Graves' ophthalmopathy. The CDR3 region reads CAIRASGRSEETQYF. In nucleotides, the sequence is TGTGCCATCCGTGCTAGCGGGAGGTCGGAGGAGACCCAGTACTTC.